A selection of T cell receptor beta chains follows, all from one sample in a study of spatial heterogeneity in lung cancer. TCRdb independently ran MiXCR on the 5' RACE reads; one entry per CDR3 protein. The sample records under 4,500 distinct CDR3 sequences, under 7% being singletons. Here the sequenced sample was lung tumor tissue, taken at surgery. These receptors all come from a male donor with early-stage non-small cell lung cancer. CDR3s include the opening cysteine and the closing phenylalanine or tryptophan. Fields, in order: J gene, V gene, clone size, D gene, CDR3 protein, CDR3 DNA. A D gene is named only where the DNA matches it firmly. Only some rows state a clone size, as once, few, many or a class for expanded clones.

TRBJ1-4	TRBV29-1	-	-	CSVIGLSEKLFF	TGCAGCGTCATAGGACTTAGTGAAAAACTGTTTTTT
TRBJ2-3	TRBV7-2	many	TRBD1	CASSLSQGTDTQYF	TGTGCCAGCAGCTTGTCACAGGGGACAGATACGCAGTATTTT
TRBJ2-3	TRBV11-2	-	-	CASSSTDTQYF	TGTGCCAGCAGCTCCACAGATACGCAGTATTTT
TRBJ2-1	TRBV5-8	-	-	CASNPRASSYNEQFF	TGTGCCAGCAACCCGAGGGCCAGTTCCTACAATGAGCAGTTCTTC
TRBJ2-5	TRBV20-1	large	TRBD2	CSARDNSGGGGAQYF	TGCAGTGCTAGAGATAATAGCGGGGGCGGAGGGGCCCAGTACTTC
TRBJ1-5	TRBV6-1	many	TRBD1	CASSEPDRGNQPQHF	TGTGCCAGCAGTGAGCCGGACAGGGGCAATCAGCCCCAGCATTTT
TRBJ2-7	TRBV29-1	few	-	CSVLEYEQYF	TGCAGCGTTCTGGAGTACGAGCAGTACTTC
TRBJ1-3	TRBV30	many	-	CAWSVGTTSGNTIYF	TGTGCCTGGAGTGTAGGGACTACCTCTGGAAACACCATATATTTT
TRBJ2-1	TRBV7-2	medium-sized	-	CASSSPATADLQGSSYNEQFF	TGTGCCAGCAGCAGCCCCGCAACAGCGGACCTACAGGGTAGCTCCTACAATGAGCAGTTCTTC
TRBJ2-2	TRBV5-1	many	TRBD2	CASSGLAGGGGELFF	TGCGCCAGCAGCGGACTAGCGGGAGGAGGCGGGGAGCTGTTTTTT
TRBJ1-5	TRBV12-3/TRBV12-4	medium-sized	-	CASSLADQPQHF	TGTGCCAGCAGTTTAGCGGATCAGCCCCAGCATTTT
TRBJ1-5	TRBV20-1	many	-	CSARGSNQPQHF	TGCAGTGCTAGGGGGAGCAATCAGCCCCAGCATTTT
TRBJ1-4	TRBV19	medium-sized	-	CASSVGTATNEKLFF	TGTGCCAGTAGTGTTGGGACGGCAACTAATGAAAAACTGTTTTTT
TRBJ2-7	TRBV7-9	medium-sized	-	CASSLAQLGQYF	TGTGCCAGCAGCTTAGCCCAACTGGGGCAGTACTTC
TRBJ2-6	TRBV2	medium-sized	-	CASSGLGPGANVLTF	TGTGCCAGCAGTGGTTTAGGGCCCGGGGCCAACGTCCTGACTTTC
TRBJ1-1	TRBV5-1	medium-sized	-	CASSLASRELHEAFF	TGCGCCAGCAGCTTGGCCTCGCGAGAACTTCACGAAGCTTTCTTT
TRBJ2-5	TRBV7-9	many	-	CASSLVQETQYF	TGTGCCAGCAGCTTAGTTCAAGAGACCCAGTACTTC
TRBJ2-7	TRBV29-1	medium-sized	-	CSVADRPAGEQYF	TGCAGCGTCGCGGACAGGCCCGCGGGGGAGCAGTACTTC
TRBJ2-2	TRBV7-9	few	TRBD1	CASSPGTGDHTGELFF	TGTGCCAGCAGCCCCGGGACAGGGGATCACACCGGGGAGCTGTTTTTT
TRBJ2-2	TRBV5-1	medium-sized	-	CASNLADGELFF	TGCGCCAGCAACTTGGCGGACGGGGAGCTGTTTTTT
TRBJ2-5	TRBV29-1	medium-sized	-	CSAGQSETQYF	TGCAGCGCCGGACAGTCGGAGACCCAGTACTTC
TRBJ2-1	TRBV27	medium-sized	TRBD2	CASRILAGSYNEQFF	TGTGCCAGCCGCATACTAGCGGGATCCTACAATGAGCAGTTCTTC
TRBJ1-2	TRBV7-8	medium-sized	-	CASSLGRDGYGYTF	TGTGCCAGCAGCCTCGGCCGGGACGGCTATGGCTACACCTTC
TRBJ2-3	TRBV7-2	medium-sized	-	CASSLGTGRSDTQYF	TGTGCCAGCAGCTTAGGGACGGGGAGGTCAGATACGCAGTATTTT
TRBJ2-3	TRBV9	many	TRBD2	CASSLSGITDTQYF	TGTGCCAGCAGTCTTAGCGGGATCACAGATACGCAGTATTTT
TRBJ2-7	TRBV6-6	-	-	CASSYTPGTTISYEQYF	TGTGCCAGCAGTTACACCCCCGGGACGACAATCTCCTACGAGCAGTACTTC
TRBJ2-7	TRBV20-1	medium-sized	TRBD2	CSARDLRGTSSYEQYF	TGCAGTGCTAGAGATTTGCGGGGGACGAGCTCCTACGAGCAGTACTTC
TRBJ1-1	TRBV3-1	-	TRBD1	CARSQTDRGRTEAFF	TGTGCCAGAAGCCAAACGGACAGGGGTAGGACTGAAGCTTTCTTT